The TCR beta chain under discussion was sequenced for a study of blood T cells in healthy people across ages. Primers used in a second PCR of roughly 7 to 12 cycles were a sample-barcoded 5' primer and a J-beta primer mix. TCRdb re-analysed the 5' RACE reads in MiXCR, keeping a single row per CDR3 protein. The top ten clones hold roughly 13% of a sample with 800,000 to 950,000 distinct CDR3 sequences, under 40% of them seen once. V lost 2 bases and J lost 7, with 11 bases in between. Germline assignment: CDR1 MNHNY and CDR2 SVGAGI (reference sequence). This CDR3 contains 13 residues. Notes on this clonotype: Its target is not known.

Study-wide findings and caveats: Comparison with aged donors showed that long-lived donors had more naive CD4+ cells and higher diversity.

Sequences were obtained from blood. This TCR was recovered from a man between 18 and 29 years old in good health. J is TRBJ1-2 and V is TRBV6-6, with unresolved D. The CDR3: CASSYSRDGGYTF. CDR3 DNA sequence: TGTGCCAGCAGTTACAGCCGTGATGGTGGCTACACCTTC.